The 20 T cell receptor beta chains presented below share a single source sample, sequenced in a study of T cell repertoires in cytomegalovirus infection. A single record per CDR3 protein comes from TCRdb applying MiXCR to the reads. The sample lists around 130,000 distinct CDR3 sequences; 20% to 30% were seen once. Antigens for these TCRs are unknown. Specimen: PBMCs, sequenced either directly or after in vitro stimulation (not recorded which). The source of these receptors is a human donor in good health (CMV status not recorded). Some clones in this sample may be carry-over from other donors' samples.

This clonotype turned up a few times. The V call is TRBV20-1, the J call TRBJ2-3; tentative D call: TRBD2 (6 bases). Per the germline V gene, CDR1 is DFQATT and CDR2 is SNEGSKA (reference sequence). CDR3 length: 14 residues. The CDR3: CSVETGLPTDTQYF. The CDR3 DNA follows: TGCAGCGTCGAAACCGGACTACCCACAGATACGCAGTATTTT.

This chain links TRBV11-2 with TRBJ2-1; 9 bases fit TRBD2. Germline CDR1 is SGHAT and CDR2 is FQNNGV. The CDR3 length is 19 residues. V shed 5 bases, J shed 9 bases, and the junction held 23 bases outside the gene matches. As DNA, the CDR3 is TGTGCCAGCAGCCTAACTTACTCGGTAGGACTACGCGGGAGGGTTGAGCAGTTCTTC. Translated, it gives CASSLTYSVGLRGRVEQFF.

This clonotype has a handful of counts. The chain carries TRBV7-8 and TRBJ1-3, with D hard to call. V was pared by 1 base and J by 5 bases, with 9 bases between. CDR3 length: 14 amino acids. Germline V gene data show CDR1 as SGHVS and CDR2 as FQNEAQ. This chain's CDR3 is CASSLVGGRNTIYF. The CDR3 bases are TGTGCCAGCAGCTTAGTGGGCGGAAGAAACACCATATATTTT.

The chain couples TRBV4-3 to TRBJ2-7, with 8 bases fitting TRBD2. Germline loops: CDR1 LGHNA, CDR2 YSLEER. After removal of 2 bases from V and 3 bases from J, the junction contained 6 bases not matched to a gene. This CDR3 spans 15 amino acids. CDR3 protein: CASSQTGGGSYEQYF. CDR3 nucleotide sequence: TGCGCCAGCAGCCAAACGGGAGGGGGAAGCTACGAGCAGTACTTC.

V gene TRBV27 combines with J gene TRBJ2-7; D assignment may be TRBD1 or TRBD2 (5 bases each). V lost 10 bases and J lost 7, with 20 bases in between. This CDR3 spans 13 amino acids. Germline V lookup: CDR1 MNHEY, CDR2 SMNVEV (reference sequence). The CDR3 here is CATSPGRSSEQYF. CDR3 DNA: TGTGCCACCTCACCGGGACGGTCTTCGGAGCAGTACTTC.

Only a few counts were recorded for this clonotype. This chain uses TRBV4-3 with TRBJ2-1; the match to TRBD2 covers 12 bases. Trimming cost V 4 bases and J 7 bases; bases outside gene matches: 11. CDR3 length: 17 amino acids. From germline, CDR1 is LGHNA and CDR2 YSLEER. The CDR3 loop reads CASSPKFGLAGKNEQFF. Written as DNA, the CDR3 is TGCGCCAGCAGCCCGAAGTTCGGACTAGCGGGAAAGAATGAGCAGTTCTTC.

The chain links TRBV7-8 to TRBJ2-5; D remains ambiguous. The V gene lost 5 bases and the J gene lost 3 bases, with 13 bases spanning the gap. Germline V gene data show CDR1 as SGHVS and CDR2 as FQNEAQ. The CDR3 runs 14 residues. CDR3 residues: CASSKGRLKETQYF. For the CDR3, the DNA is TGTGCCAGCAGCAAGGGCCGGTTAAAAGAGACCCAGTACTTC.

This chain connects TRBV30 to TRBJ1-5, with no clear D. Trimming left V 2 bases short and J 2 bases short, with 13 bases between. The CDR3 consists of 15 residues. The germline V gene has CDR1 GTSNPN and CDR2 SVGIG (reference sequence). CDR3 in amino acids: CAWSSVAGGNQPQHF. The CDR3 DNA sequence: TGTGCCTGGAGTTCCGTGGCCGGTGGCAATCAGCCCCAGCATTTT.

Details on this clonotype: At one boundary the junction diverges from the germline segment, which might be a read error. The gene calls are TRBV28 and TRBJ1-2, with a tentative D call TRBD1 (5 bases). The germline V gene encodes CDR1 MDHEN and CDR2 SYDVKM. This CDR3 has 13 amino acids. The CDR3 DNA is TGTGCCAGCAGTGAATTAGGGGACTACGGCTACACCTTC. Its translation: CASSELGDYGYTF.

This clonotype has more than one count but fewer than ten. The V and J genes are TRBV12-3 or TRBV12-4 and TRBJ2-5; possible D gene TRBD2, 6 bases. The CDR3 totals 14 residues. V was pared by 7 bases and J by 4 bases, with 16 bases between. The chain's CDR3 is CASTQGLFGETQYF. As DNA, the CDR3 is TGTGCCAGCACCCAGGGACTTTTCGGAGAGACCCAGTACTTC.

The rearrangement links TRBV7-2 to TRBJ1-3, with D unresolved. Germline V lookup: CDR1 SGHTA, CDR2 FQGNSA. V lost 5 bases and J 0 bases, leaving 11 bases between the germline ends. The CDR3 has 15 residues. DNA of the CDR3: TGTGCCAGCAGCCTGGGCGCGGGCTCTGGAAACACCATATATTTT. It encodes CASSLGAGSGNTIYF.

This clonotype occurred a few times. This chain links TRBV20-1 with TRBJ1-2; D unclear. CDR3 length: 13 amino acids. Germline V gene lookup returns CDR1 DFQATT and CDR2 SNEGSKA (reference sequence). The V end was cut by 0 bases, the J end by 8 bases, with 13 bases between. CDR3 loop: CSARDTLSDGYTF. The DNA of the CDR3 is TGCAGTGCTAGAGATACTTTGAGTGACGGCTACACCTTC.

This clonotype has a count of ten or more. The chain links TRBV7-2 to TRBJ2-2, with D possibly being TRBD1 (6 bases). Germline assignment: CDR1 SGHTA and CDR2 FQGNSA. The CDR3 is 14 amino acids. Deletions cut 5 bases from V and 3 bases from J, with 10 bases between. As DNA, the CDR3 is TGTGCCAGCAGCCCTTGGACAGACACCGGGGAGCTGTTTTTT. It is translated as CASSPWTDTGELFF.

This clonotype was detected only once. The J gene is TRBJ1-5, the V gene TRBV20-1; 9 bases align to TRBD1. Germline CDR1 is DFQATT and CDR2 is SNEGSKA (reference sequence). The CDR3 runs 14 residues. V shed 3 bases, J shed 5 bases, and the junction held 5 bases outside the gene matches. The CDR3 nucleotides read TGCAGTGCTAGTCGGGGACAGGGTTATCAGCCCCAGCATTTT. Its protein is CSASRGQGYQPQHF.

Only a few counts were recorded for this clonotype. CDR3: CASTPLRGGVAAFF. The CDR3 DNA reads TGTGCCAGCACCCCCCTCCGGGGGGGGGTGGCAGCTTTCTTT. This chain connects TRBV5-8 to TRBJ1-1; a possible D gene is TRBD1 (5 bases). Per germline, CDR1 SGHTS and CDR2 YDEGEE. The CDR3 loop spans 14 amino acids. V lost 6 bases and J 10 bases, leaving 22 bases between the germline ends.

The rearrangement uses TRBV7-8 and TRBJ1-3, with 7 bases aligning to TRBD1. V trimming: 6 bases; J trimming: 1 base; junction bases outside the gene matches: 3. Germline V gene data show CDR1 as SGHVS and CDR2 as FQNEAQ. CDR3 length: 14 amino acids. The CDR3 here is CASRGGLSGNTIYF. Written as DNA, the CDR3 is TGTGCCAGCAGAGGGGGCTTGTCTGGAAACACCATATATTTT.

This chain links TRBV6-2 or TRBV6-3 with TRBJ2-7; 10 bases are a match to TRBD1. The length of the CDR3 is 14 residues. J gave up 2 bases and V 4 bases, and 2 bases lay outside the gene matches. CDR1 is MNHEY, CDR2 SVGEGT, per germline. The CDR3 reads CASSSGQGAYEQYV. The CDR3 bases are TGTGCCAGCAGTTCCGGACAGGGGGCCTACGAGCAGTACGTC.

This clonotype has at least ten counts. V is TRBV11-2 and J is TRBJ2-3; D not resolved. Trimming stripped 7 bases from V and 1 base from J, with 9 bases between. The germline CDR1 and CDR2 sequences are SGHAT and FQNNGV. The CDR3 has 13 residues. CDR3 coding DNA: TGTGCCAGCATCCTGTCGGGCACAGATACGCAGTATTTT. This gives the protein CASILSGTDTQYF.

This clonotype was observed at least ten times. The chain is built from TRBV27 and TRBJ2-5; 9 bases align to TRBD2. With 6 bases clipped from V and 1 base from J, the junction kept 6 bases outside the gene matches. The length of the CDR3 is 15 residues. Germline CDR1 and CDR2: MNHEY and SMNVEV (reference sequence). CDR3 nucleotide sequence: TGTGCCAGCAGGAGAAGCGGGAGGCTCCAAGAGACCCAGTACTTC. As protein: CASRRSGRLQETQYF.

This clonotype occurred a few times. V usage is TRBV5-1 and J usage is TRBJ2-3; TRBD2 matches 11 bases. Trimming cost V 5 bases and J 3 bases; bases outside gene matches: 2. Germline V lookup: CDR1 SGHRS, CDR2 YFSETQ. The length of the CDR3 is 14 residues. CDR3 DNA sequence: TGCGCCAGCAGTTCTAGCGGGAGGACAGATACGCAGTATTTT. Translating it yields CASSSSGRTDTQYF. The full variable domain, completed using reference TRBV5-1 and TRBJ2-3, is KAGVTQTPRYLIKTRGQQVTLSCSPISGHRSVSWYQQTPGQGLQFLFEYFSETQRNKGNFPGRFSGRQFSNSRSEMNVSTLELGDSALYLCASSSSGRTDTQYFGPGTRLTVL.